This T cell receptor beta chain came from a study of blood T cell repertoires in COVID-19. Whole-study context: PBMCs, B-cell-depleted T cells, or T cells were the source of the cDNA or gDNA that made up the material.

Measured with immunoSEQ multiplex PCR; TCRdb has only the in-frame clones, and not every one. This table has about 520,000 clones, approximately 83% appearing once. The J segment lost 8 bases and the V segment lost 6 bases, leaving 9 bases of the junction unmatched. This CDR3 has 13 residues. In germline, CDR1 is SGHVS, CDR2 FQNEAQ. Source material: peripheral blood. The rearrangement joins TRBV7-8 to TRBJ1-1, with TRBD1 matching 7 bases. The clonotype originates from a human donor in a cohort sampled during active COVID-19. CDR3 loop: CASRLVTGREAFF. The CDR3 DNA sequence: TGTGCCAGCAGACTCGTGACAGGGAGGGAAGCTTTCTTT.